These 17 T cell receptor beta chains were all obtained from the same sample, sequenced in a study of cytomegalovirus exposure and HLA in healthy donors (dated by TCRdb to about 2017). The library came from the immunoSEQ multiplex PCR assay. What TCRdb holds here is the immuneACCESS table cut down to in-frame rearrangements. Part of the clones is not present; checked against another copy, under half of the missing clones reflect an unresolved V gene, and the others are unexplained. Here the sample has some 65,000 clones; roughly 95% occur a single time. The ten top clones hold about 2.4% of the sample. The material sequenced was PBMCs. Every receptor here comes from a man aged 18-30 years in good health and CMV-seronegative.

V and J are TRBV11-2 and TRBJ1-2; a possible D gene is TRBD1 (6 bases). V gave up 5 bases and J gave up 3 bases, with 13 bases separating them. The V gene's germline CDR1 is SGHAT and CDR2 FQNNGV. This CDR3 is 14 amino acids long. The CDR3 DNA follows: TGTGCCAGCAGCCCATCCACAGGGTACTATGGCTACACCTTC. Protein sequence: CASSPSTGYYGYTF.

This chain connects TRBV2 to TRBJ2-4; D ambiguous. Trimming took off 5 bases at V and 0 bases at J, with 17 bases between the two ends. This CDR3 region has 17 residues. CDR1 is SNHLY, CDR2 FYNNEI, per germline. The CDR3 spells CASSPYYGALAKNIQYF. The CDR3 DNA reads TGTGCCAGCAGTCCGTACTACGGAGCTTTAGCCAAAAACATTCAGTACTTC.

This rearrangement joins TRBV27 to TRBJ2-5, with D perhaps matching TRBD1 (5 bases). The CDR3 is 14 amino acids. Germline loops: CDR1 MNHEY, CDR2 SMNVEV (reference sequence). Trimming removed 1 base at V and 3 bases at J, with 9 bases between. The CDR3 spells CASSLYAREETQYF. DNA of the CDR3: TGTGCCAGCAGTTTATATGCCAGGGAAGAGACCCAGTACTTC.

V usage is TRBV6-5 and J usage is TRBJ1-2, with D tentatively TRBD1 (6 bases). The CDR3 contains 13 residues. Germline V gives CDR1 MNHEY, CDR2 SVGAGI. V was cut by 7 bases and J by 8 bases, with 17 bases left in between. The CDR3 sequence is CASTDGGQEGYTF. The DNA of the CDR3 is TGTGCCAGCACCGACGGGGGGCAGGAGGGCTACACCTTC.

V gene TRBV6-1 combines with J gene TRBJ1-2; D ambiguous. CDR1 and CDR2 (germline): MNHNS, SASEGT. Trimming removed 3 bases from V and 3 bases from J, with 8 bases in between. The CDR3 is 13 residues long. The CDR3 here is CASSEARYYGYTF. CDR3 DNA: TGTGCCAGCAGTGAGGCCCGTTACTATGGCTACACCTTC.

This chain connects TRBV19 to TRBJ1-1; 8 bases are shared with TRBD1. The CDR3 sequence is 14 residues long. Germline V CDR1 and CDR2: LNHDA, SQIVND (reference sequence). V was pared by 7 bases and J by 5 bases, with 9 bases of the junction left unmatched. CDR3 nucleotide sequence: TGTGCCAGTACCCCCTCAGGGGGCAGGACTGAAGCTTTCTTT. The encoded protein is CASTPSGGRTEAFF.

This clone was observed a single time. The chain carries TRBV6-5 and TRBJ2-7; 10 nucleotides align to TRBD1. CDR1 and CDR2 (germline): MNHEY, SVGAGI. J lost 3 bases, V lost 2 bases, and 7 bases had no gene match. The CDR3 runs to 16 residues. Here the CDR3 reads CASSYSTTGGSYEQYF. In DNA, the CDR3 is TGTGCCAGCAGTTACAGTACGACAGGGGGCAGCTACGAGCAGTACTTC.

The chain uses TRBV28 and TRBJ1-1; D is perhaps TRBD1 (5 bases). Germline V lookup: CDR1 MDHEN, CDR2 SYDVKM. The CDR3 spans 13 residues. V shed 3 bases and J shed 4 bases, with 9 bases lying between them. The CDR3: CASSFDRGTEAFF. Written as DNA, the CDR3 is TGTGCCAGCAGTTTTGACAGAGGCACTGAAGCTTTCTTT.

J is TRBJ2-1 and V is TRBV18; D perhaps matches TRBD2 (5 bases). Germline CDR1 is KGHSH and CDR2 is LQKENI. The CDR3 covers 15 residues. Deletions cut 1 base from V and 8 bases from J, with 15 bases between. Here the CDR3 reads CASSPRKPGVDEQFF. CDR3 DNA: TGTGCCAGCTCACCACGGAAGCCCGGGGTGGATGAGCAGTTCTTC.

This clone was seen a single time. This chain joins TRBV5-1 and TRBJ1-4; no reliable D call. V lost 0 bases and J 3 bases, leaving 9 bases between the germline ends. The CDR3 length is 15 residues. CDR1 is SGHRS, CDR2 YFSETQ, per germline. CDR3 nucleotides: TGCGCCAGCAGCTTGGGGGCTACGGCTAATGAAAAACTGTTTTTT. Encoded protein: CASSLGATANEKLFF.

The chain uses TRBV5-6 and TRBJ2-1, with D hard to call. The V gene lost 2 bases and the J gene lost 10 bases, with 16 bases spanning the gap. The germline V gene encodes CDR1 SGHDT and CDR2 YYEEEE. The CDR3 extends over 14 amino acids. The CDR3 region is CASSLTPENIEQFF. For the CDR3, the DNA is TGTGCCAGCAGCTTAACCCCTGAAAACATAGAGCAGTTCTTC.

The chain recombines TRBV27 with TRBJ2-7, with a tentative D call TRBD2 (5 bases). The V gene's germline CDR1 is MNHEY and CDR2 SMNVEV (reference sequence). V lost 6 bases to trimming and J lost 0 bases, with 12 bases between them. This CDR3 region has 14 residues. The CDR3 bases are TGTGCCAGCAGATCTAGCTGGAGCTCCTACGAGCAGTACTTC. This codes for CASRSSWSSYEQYF.

The CDR3 protein is CASTLEVSGANVLTF. The CDR3, as DNA: TGTGCCAGCACCTTAGAGGTTTCGGGGGCCAACGTCCTGACTTTC. The genes are TRBV28 and TRBJ2-6; D gene uncertain. Germline loops: CDR1 MDHEN, CDR2 SYDVKM. V dropped 7 bases and J dropped 4 bases, with 14 bases sitting between them. The CDR3 is 15 amino acids.

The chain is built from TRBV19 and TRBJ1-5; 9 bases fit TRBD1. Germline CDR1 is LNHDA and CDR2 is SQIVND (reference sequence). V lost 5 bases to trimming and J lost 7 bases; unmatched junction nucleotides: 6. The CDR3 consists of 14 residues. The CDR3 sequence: CASSLQGARQPQHF. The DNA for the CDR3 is TGTGCCAGTAGTCTACAGGGGGCTCGCCAGCCCCAGCATTTT.

The CDR3 nucleotides are TGTGCCACCCTGGGACAGGGAATCACTGAAGCTTTCTTT. Its protein is CATLGQGITEAFF. V gene TRBV19 combines with J gene TRBJ1-1; TRBD1 aligns across 9 bases. The length of the CDR3 is 13 residues. Germline V gene lookup returns CDR1 LNHDA and CDR2 SQIVND (reference sequence). After removal of 10 bases from V and 4 bases from J, the junction contained 7 bases not matched to a gene.

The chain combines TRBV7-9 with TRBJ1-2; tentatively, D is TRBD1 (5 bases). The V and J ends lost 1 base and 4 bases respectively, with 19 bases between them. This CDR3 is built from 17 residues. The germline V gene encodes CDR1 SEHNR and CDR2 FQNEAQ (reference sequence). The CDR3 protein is CASSLDDDRILGYGYTF. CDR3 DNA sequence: TGTGCCAGCAGCTTAGACGACGACAGAATTCTTGGCTATGGCTACACCTTC. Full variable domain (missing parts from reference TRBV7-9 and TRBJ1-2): DTGVSQNPRHKITKRGQNVTFRCDPISEHNRLYWYRQTLGQGPEFLTYFQNEAQLEKSRLLSDRFSAERPKGSFSTLEIQRTEQGDSAMYLCASSLDDDRILGYGYTFGSGTRLTVV.

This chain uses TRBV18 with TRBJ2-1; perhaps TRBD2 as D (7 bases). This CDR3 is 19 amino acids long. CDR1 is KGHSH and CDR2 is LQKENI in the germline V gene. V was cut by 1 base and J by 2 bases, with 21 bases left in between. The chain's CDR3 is CASSPRSASGGLTYNEQFF. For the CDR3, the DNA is TGTGCCAGCTCACCACGGTCAGCTTCCGGGGGGCTAACCTACAATGAGCAGTTCTTC. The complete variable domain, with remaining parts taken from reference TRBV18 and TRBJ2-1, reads NAGVMQNPRHLVRRRGQEARLRCSPMKGHSHVYWYRQLPEEGLKFMVYLQKENIIDESGMPKERFSAEFPKEGPSILRIQQVVRGDSAAYFCASSPRSASGGLTYNEQFFGPGTRLTVL.